A selection of T cell receptor beta chains follows, all from one sample in a study of a mutant IDH1 vaccine in newly diagnosed glioma. This table comes from immunoSEQ multiplex PCR, and its TCRdb copy is limited to in-frame clones, with some not included. The sample includes fewer than 45,000 clones, 78% of them seen just once. These receptors have no known antigen. Here the sequenced sample was PBMCs, taken from a glioma patient whose treatment included an IDH1 peptide vaccine. These receptors all come from a woman between 40 and 55 years old with glioma. Some clones in this sample may be carry-over from other donors' samples. Both conserved end residues are part of each CDR3. Each record gives: CDR3 DNA, CDR3 protein, V gene, J gene, D gene, clone size. D genes are given only for firm matches. The listing skips clone size in some rows; elsewhere it reads once, few, many or a size class.

TGCGCCAGCAGTCAGGGACCTGATAATGAAAAACTGTTTTTT	CASSQGPDNEKLFF	TRBV4-1	TRBJ1-4	-	-
TGTGCCAGCGCGCGCGGGAACACGAATGAGCAGTTCTTC	CASARGNTNEQFF	TRBV27	TRBJ2-1	-	few
TGTGCCATCAGTAATGAGGGGGGAGGCACTGAAGCTTTCTTT	CAISNEGGGTEAFF	TRBV10-3	TRBJ1-1	-	-
TGCAGCGTAGGGACAGGGAACACTGAAGCTTTCTTT	CSVGTGNTEAFF	TRBV29-1	TRBJ1-1	TRBD1	few
TGTGCCAGCAGCGTAGTGGGGGGCCGCTACACCTTC	CASSVVGGRYTF	TRBV9	TRBJ1-2	-	-
TGTGCCTGGAGTTCCCTAAGCAATCAGCCCCAGCATTTT	CAWSSLSNQPQHF	TRBV30	TRBJ1-5	-	-
TGTGCCAGCACGCCCGGGGGCAGGCTGAACTACGAGCAGTACTTC	CASTPGGRLNYEQYF	TRBV25-1	TRBJ2-7	-	-
TGTGCCAGCAGCCGGGCAGGGGCGACCCTGTCCCAGTTCTTC	CASSRAGATLSQFF	TRBV14	TRBJ2-1	-	-
TGTGCCTGGAGTGTAGGTGAAGGGAGGGAGAATCAGCCCCAGCATTTT	CAWSVGEGRENQPQHF	TRBV30	TRBJ1-5	-	-
TGTGCCAGCAGCTACGACTGGGGGAACCGAGAGACCCAGTACTTC	CASSYDWGNRETQYF	TRBV4-2	TRBJ2-5	-	-
TGTGCCAGCAGTGTTAAGGGGGCGAACACTGAAGCTTTCTTT	CASSVKGANTEAFF	TRBV2	TRBJ1-1	TRBD1	-
TGTGCCAGCAGTTCTACAGGGGGCTCTCGGGGCTACACCTTC	CASSSTGGSRGYTF	TRBV28	TRBJ1-2	TRBD1	few
TGTGCTAGTGGTTTGCCCCAAGTGCCCCGGGACTTTCGGGGAGAGACCCAGTACTTC	CASGLPQVPRDFRGETQYF	TRBV12-5	TRBJ2-5	-	-
TGTGCCAGCCGGGGGGGGACTGAATACAATGAGCAGTTCTTC	CASRGGTEYNEQFF	TRBV6-1	TRBJ2-1	TRBD2	once
TGTGCCAGCAGCTCCCCGGTTGGAAAACTGTTTTTT	CASSSPVGKLFF	TRBV7-6	TRBJ1-4	-	-
TGTGCCAGTAGTCTTGGACAGGGAGGCCAGCCCCAGCATTTT	CASSLGQGGQPQHF	TRBV19	TRBJ1-5	TRBD1	-
TGTGCCAGCGGTAGACAGTTTAACACTGAAGCTTTCTTT	CASGRQFNTEAFF	TRBV2	TRBJ1-1	-	few
TGTGCCAGTAGTCCCGGACAGTACGAGCAGTACTTC	CASSPGQYEQYF	TRBV19	TRBJ2-7	-	-
TGTGCCAGCAGCGAAACATCAATGGGGGCTTACACCGGGGAGCTGTTTTTT	CASSETSMGAYTGELFF	TRBV7-6	TRBJ2-2	-	few
TGTGCCAGCAGCATCACTCCCGTGGACCAGCAGTTCTTC	CASSITPVDQQFF	TRBV7-9	TRBJ2-1	-	once
TGCGCCAGCAGCTTGGGGACCGACAGTGGAGGCGGGCAGTACTTC	CASSLGTDSGGGQYF	TRBV5-1	TRBJ2-7	-	-
TGTGCCACCAGCGAGAGAGGCGACGAGCAGTACTTC	CATSERGDEQYF	TRBV15	TRBJ2-7	-	-
TGTGCCAGCAGTTTCGACACGAGAGAGACCCAGTACTTC	CASSFDTRETQYF	TRBV2	TRBJ2-5	-	-
TGTGCCAGCAGCTTGAATCGGGAATATAATCAGCCCCAGCATTTT	CASSLNREYNQPQHF	TRBV7-2	TRBJ1-5	-	-
TGCAGCGTTGAGAAAGGGACTAGCGGGGCTCAAGAGACCCAGTACTTC	CSVEKGTSGAQETQYF	TRBV29-1	TRBJ2-5	TRBD2	-
TGTGCCAGTAGTATCGGACGGGGCACTGAAGCTTTCTTT	CASSIGRGTEAFF	TRBV19	TRBJ1-1	-	-
TGCAGCGTTGAAAGGGGGCGGGGGGCCTCCTACGAGCAGTACTTC	CSVERGRGASYEQYF	TRBV29-1	TRBJ2-7	-	-
TGTGCCAGCAACGTGGGGGGGTCCTACAATGAGCAGTTCTTC	CASNVGGSYNEQFF	TRBV2	TRBJ2-1	TRBD2	-
TGTGCCAGCAGGCCAGGGGGCGCCGGAAACACCATATATTTT	CASRPGGAGNTIYF	TRBV7-2	TRBJ1-3	TRBD1	once
TGTGCCAGCAGCTTAAGAAAAGCGGCTAGCACAGATACGCAGTATTTT	CASSLRKAASTDTQYF	TRBV7-9	TRBJ2-3	-	-
TGTGCCAGCTCACCAATGGGACAGGGGATGTACGAGCAGTACTTC	CASSPMGQGMYEQYF	TRBV18	TRBJ2-7	TRBD1	-
TGTGCCAGCAGCGTAGGTGGGACTAGCGGTGGGGATACGCAGTATTTT	CASSVGGTSGGDTQYF	TRBV9	TRBJ2-3	TRBD2	few
TGTGCCAGCAGTTTGGAATTAGGGGGTGTGAACACTGAAGCTTTCTTT	CASSLELGGVNTEAFF	TRBV28	TRBJ1-1	-	-
TGTGCCAGCAGCGACCGGGACAGAAACATTCAGTACTTC	CASSDRDRNIQYF	TRBV7-2	TRBJ2-4	TRBD1	-
TGTGCCAGCAGCTCGAAAGCGGGGGGCTATGGCTACACCTTC	CASSSKAGGYGYTF	TRBV7-2	TRBJ1-2	-	-
TGTGCCAGCAGCTTCCTAGAGGGGAACACCATATATTTT	CASSFLEGNTIYF	TRBV5-4	TRBJ1-3	-	-
TGTGCCAGCAGTGTGGGTCCGGGACAGGGTTCCTACGAGCAGTACTTC	CASSVGPGQGSYEQYF	TRBV2	TRBJ2-7	TRBD1	once
TGTGCCAGCTCAACTAGGACAGGGGTAGCCGGGGATGGATATTTCTTT	CASSTRTGVAGDGYFF	TRBV18	TRBJ1-1	TRBD1	few
TGTGCCAGCAGTCCGACAGGGAGCTATGGCTACACCTTC	CASSPTGSYGYTF	TRBV2	TRBJ1-2	TRBD1	few
TGTGCCTGGAGTGTAGGGGGGGCCGGGGAGCTGTTTTTT	CAWSVGGAGELFF	TRBV30	TRBJ2-2	-	-
TGCAGCATCGGGACTTCCGCCGGGGAGCTGTTTTTT	CSIGTSAGELFF	TRBV29-1	TRBJ2-2	-	-
TGTGCCAGCGGCATCGGACTGCACACCTCCAAAGAGACCCAGTACTTC	CASGIGLHTSKETQYF	TRBV7-2	TRBJ2-5	-	-
TGTGCCAGCACGGGGATTAGCAGCCAACAGTACTTC	CASTGISSQQYF	TRBV7-6	TRBJ2-5	-	-
TGTGCCAGCAGCTTACAGGGGTTGGGTGAGCAGTTCTTC	CASSLQGLGEQFF	TRBV7-9	TRBJ2-1	-	-
TGCGCCAGCAGCACCGGGACAGGGAACACCGGGGAGCTGTTTTTT	CASSTGTGNTGELFF	TRBV5-1	TRBJ2-2	TRBD1	-
TGTGCCAGCAGCTTAGGGTTGGCACCCGAAACGCAGTATTTT	CASSLGLAPETQYF	TRBV7-9	TRBJ2-3	-	-
TGTGCCAGCAGCCTCCGGACAGGCAATAACGCTTTCTTT	CASSLRTGNNAFF	TRBV7-9	TRBJ1-1	TRBD1	-
TGTGCCAGCAGCTTGGCGGGGCGACAGATGAACACTGAAGCTTTCTTT	CASSLAGRQMNTEAFF	TRBV5-4	TRBJ1-1	-	few
TGTGCCAGCAGCCCCAGTGGGGATCAGCCCCAGCATTTT	CASSPSGDQPQHF	TRBV2	TRBJ1-5	-	-
TGTGCCAGCAGCTTAGGTCCGGAGACCCAGTACTTC	CASSLGPETQYF	TRBV11-2	TRBJ2-5	-	-
TGTGCCAGCAGTTACTCGTCAGGGGCTCAAGCCAGACACTTC	CASSYSSGAQARHF	TRBV6-5	TRBJ1-2	-	-